This TCR beta chain was captured by sequencing in a study of cytomegalovirus exposure and HLA in healthy donors (dated by TCRdb to the late 2010s). Regarding the research as a whole: In an earlier analysis of under 600 of the donors, 276 Gb of sequence data and 95 million to 130 million unique TCR beta sequences from about 180 million T cells were reported. HLA typing included class I and class II loci at four-digit resolution. The number of typed donors differed by locus: about 629-640 for A, B, C, DRB1 and DQB1; roughly 510 for DQA1; approximately 610 for DPA1; and about 450 for DPB1. Every discovery cohort repertoire had been produced on one sequencing platform. In the later analysis, no new phenotypic data were used to find candidate immune exposures; instead, reliance was placed on TCR beta sequences and their occurrence across donors. Four or five DR-DQ haplotypes were treated as single units for association and clustering because of strong linkage in the cohort. Besides the first cohort of about 730 subjects, a separate validation cohort made up of 120 different subjects was used. The aim of the study was to test whether cataloging public T cell receptors could identify signatures of past pathogen exposure. A later analysis re-examined previously published TCR beta repertoires from hundreds of donors and added high-resolution HLA genotyping to investigate patterns of TCR occurrence. Among about 390 genotyped donors of the cohort, an average of approximately 230,000 unique TCR beta nucleotide sequences were sequenced per donor, 15% to 20% of them non-productive. The T cell repertoires of around 670 subjects were profiled by immunosequencing and related to cytomegalovirus serostatus. High-throughput TCR immunosequencing, statistical association of individual TCRs with disease status, and machine learning were combined to predict cytomegalovirus infection status. In a later genetic analysis, genome-wide SNP genotypes for about 55% of the roughly 700 donors were used, and that subset was treated as a discovery cohort. An early release covering some 640 HLA-typed donors comprised approximately 300 gigabases of sequencing data and roughly 86 million unique TCR sequences. Among the roughly 400 genotyped donors, approximately 77% belonged to the genetic ancestry cluster associated with self-reported Caucasian donors. To decide whether each TCR beta V gene segment behaved as functional or pseudogenic, an earlier analysis of over 500 of the donors relied on high-throughput TCR beta sequencing. Donor age, sex, ethnicity and CMV serostatus were collected together with the repertoire data. Here is what the overall study found, with its caveats: The presence/absence analyses assumed that sequencing depth was roughly uniform across donors, and that assumption may not be true. Several of the top co-occurrence clusters appeared to be linked to parvovirus B19, influenza, CMV and Epstein-Barr virus, according to a later analysis. In a later analysis, TCR association rates were found to vary across HLA loci, with the most associated TCRs seen for DRB1 alleles and the fewest for HLA-C alleles. According to a later analysis, most CMV-associated TCR beta chains appeared to be HLA-restricted, and the HLA associations seemed to be driven largely by CMV exposure. Broadly in line with IMGT annotations, most TCR beta V segments showed up in productive rearrangements about 87% or about 30% of the time in an earlier analysis of a few hundred of the donors. Strong co-occurrence of HLA alleles, especially DR and DQ, made assigning TCR associations to individual alleles difficult. HLA typing was unavailable for some donors at each locus, so association tests used only the typed subset. Linkage disequilibrium might explain the correlated functional status among segregating V segments, but an unknown experimental factor could not be ruled out. A cluster of highly shared sequence variants was judged likely to represent a technical artifact of the sequencing pipeline. In vitro tests confirmed that a few of the cytomegalovirus-associated TCR beta chains recognize cytomegalovirus antigens. According to the authors, the approach could potentially be generalized to other disease states and immunological phenotypes. Most TCR sequences were seen in very few donors, while some public TCRs were found in many individuals. In this cohort, only TCR beta chains were sequenced, and detectable features were limited by the absence of alpha or paired-chain data. A further reported finding was that TCR beta sequences accurately predicted the HLA-A and HLA-B alleles for most subjects in the first cohort. CMV serostatus was the only immune exposure information available for the cohort. A total of roughly 160 TCR beta chains were listed by the study as associated with cytomegalovirus. According to a later genetic analysis, donors in an Asian-associated ancestry cluster had fewer N-insertions in productive TCRs than the approximately 650-donor mean. The classifier was reported to diagnose cytomegalovirus status with high specificity and sensitivity in both the original cohort and the validation cohort. An association between a missense DCLRE1C variant and V-gene and J-gene trimming of TCR beta chains was found in a later genetic analysis and replicated in an independent cohort. At a false discovery rate of 0.05, a later analysis linked around 15,000 TCR beta sequences to specific HLA alleles. A later analysis found that HLA-associated TCR beta chains were more clonally expanded and had lower generation probabilities than equally common non-associated chains. Roughly 17 rarely observed V segments, including chromosome 9 orphons, were excluded from the earlier analysis of several hundred of the donors because counts were too low.

The cohort consisted of more than 650 healthy bone marrow donors. All cohort members were sampled while nominally healthy, although unrecorded immune exposures were likely present. The donor tested CMV seronegative, placing the donor among the 350 or so seronegative members of the cohort. A peripheral blood sample was provided by each donor, and peripheral blood mononuclear cells were used for TCR beta sequencing. Genomic DNA extraction from the blood cell samples was performed with the Qiagen DNeasy Blood Extraction Kit. Library creation used the immunoSEQ multiplex PCR assay. For the multiplex PCR, a mixture combining 60 forward primers for TCR Vbeta segments and 13 reverse primers for TCR Jbeta segments was used. The CDR3 region of rearranged TCR beta genes was amplified from genomic DNA with a multiplex PCR assay. On the Illumina HiSeq System, the amplified TCR beta libraries were sequenced as 87-base-pair reads. On the study's bioinformatics: A later analysis counted tens of millions of unique TCR beta chains across the 666 repertoires, and around 9.9 million of these chains were shared by at least two donors. Raw reads were error-corrected and collapsed into unique sequences by a nearest-neighbor algorithm in which closely related sequences were merged to remove PCR and sequencing errors. Alignment of CDR3 sequences to IMGT reference sequences was used to assign V, D and J gene segments. Each retained sequence needed at least a six-nucleotide match to both a V gene segment and a J gene segment. A rearrangement counted as productive if the CDR3 had no stop codons and remained in frame with V and J, and every other rearrangement counted as non-productive. Following IMGT convention, CDR3 was defined as the stretch from the second conserved V-encoded cysteine up to the conserved J-encoded phenylalanine. Sequences without an unambiguous match to a single V gene segment were excluded from the earlier analysis of a few hundred of the donors. In an earlier analysis of approximately 500 of the donors, a V segment was called functional when productive rearrangements were above 56.7%, and segregating when the standard deviation between donors exceeded 5%. A statistical classification framework was built to diagnose cytomegalovirus status from the catalog of TCR beta chain sequences. In a later analysis, TCR nucleotide sequences were compared against IMGT/GENE-DB human TR gene sequences so that V and J genes could be assigned. Using the TCRdist pipeline, a later analysis assigned CDR3 sequences along with most-parsimonious VDJ recombination scenarios. In a later analysis, each TCR beta chain was defined by its CDR3 amino acid sequence together with its V-gene family, and reads without a unique V-gene family were excluded. In a later analysis, around 650 highly shared, low-generation-probability nucleotide sequences were removed to address suspected cross-contamination and a sequencing artifact. For each public chain, a later analysis derived a clonal expansion index from normalized ranks of inferred template counts within each repertoire. A later analysis computed generation probabilities with a VDJ recombination model fitted to out-of-frame rearrangements, and checked the results against IGoR. A later analysis scored TCR-TCR, TCR-HLA and TCR-CMV co-occurrence with hypergeometric tests, applying a repertoire-size bias correction to TCR pairs. False discovery rates were estimated in a later analysis by permuting HLA or CMV assignments 20 times. In a later analysis, co-occurring TCRs were grouped using DBSCAN, with TCRdist sequence similarity added in when clustering inside HLA-allele-positive subsets. Co-occurrence clustering excluded repertoires with fewer than 30,000 or more than 120,000 public chains, plus five with anomalous nucleotide sharing. The table comes from immuneACCESS by way of TCRdb, which keeps in-frame sequences with V and J called. Part of the clones is missing from these tables; in studies checked, under half for an unresolved V gene and the rest for unknown reasons. The DNA was the basis for D and trimming; V, J and clone size are from that table. This sample holds 150,000 to 200,000 clones; approximately 80% were observed only once. The top ten hold less than 1% of the sample.

Note on this clone: The antigen this receptor binds is unknown. One end of the junction fails to match germline, which may point to a read error.

The sequence was collected from a female donor in good health and CMV-seronegative. What was sequenced was PBMCs.

In nucleotides, the sequence is TGTTCCAGCAGCTTAGGACAGGGGGACTTCGCCGGGGAGCTGTTTTTT. Its translation is CSSSLGQGDFAGELFF. Recombination linked TRBV7-9 to TRBJ2-2; TRBD1 agrees with 10 junctional bases. The CDR3 sequence holds 16 residues, the cysteine and phenylalanine included. Just CDR3 DNA is preserved here, 48 bases in frame from base 1. The germline V gene (reference sequence) gives CDR1 as SEHNR and CDR2 as FQNEAQ.